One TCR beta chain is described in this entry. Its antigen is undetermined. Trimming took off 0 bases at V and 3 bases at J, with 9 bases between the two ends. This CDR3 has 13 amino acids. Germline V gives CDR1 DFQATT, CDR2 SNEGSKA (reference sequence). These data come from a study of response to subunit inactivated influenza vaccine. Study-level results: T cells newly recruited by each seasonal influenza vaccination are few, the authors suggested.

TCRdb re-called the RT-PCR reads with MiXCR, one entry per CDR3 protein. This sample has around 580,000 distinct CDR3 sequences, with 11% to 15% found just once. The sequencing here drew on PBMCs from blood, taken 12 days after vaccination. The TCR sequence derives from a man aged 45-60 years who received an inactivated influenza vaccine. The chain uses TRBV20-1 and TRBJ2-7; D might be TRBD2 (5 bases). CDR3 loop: CSARDDGIYEQYF. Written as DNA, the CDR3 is TGCAGTGCTAGAGATGACGGGATCTACGAGCAGTACTTC.